This section outlines one T cell receptor beta chain sequence together with its context. Its cognate antigen is unknown. This sample stems from a study of blood T cells in healthy people across ages. Whole-study findings and limits: Donor CMV infection status was unknown, possibly confounding age-related changes in expanded clonotypes.

Alongside a J-beta primer mix, a sample-barcoded 5' primer served in a second PCR lasting about 7 to 12 cycles. TCRdb re-called the 5' RACE reads through MiXCR, storing one row per CDR3 protein. The data hold over 1,300,000 distinct CDR3 sequences, with almost 60% observed a single time. Germline loops: CDR1 KGHDR, CDR2 SFDVKD. The CDR3 runs to 13 residues. The trim removed 3 bases at V and 12 bases at J, leaving 4 bases unmatched. V is TRBV24-1 and J is TRBJ1-6, with 7 positions matching TRBD1. This TCR was sampled from a man between 18 and 35 years old in good health. The sequencing sample was made of blood. CDR3 amino acids: CATSDGQDLPLHF. CDR3 sequence (DNA): TGTGCCACCAGTGATGGACAGGATCTACCCCTCCACTTT.